Below, 29 T cell receptor beta chains from the same sample are listed, as sequenced in a study of blood T cell repertoires in COVID-19. Sequencing was performed with immunoSEQ multiplex PCR; in TCRdb, only in-frame clones are kept and a portion is missing. This sample has over 100,000 clones; around 84% occur once, and the top ten carry roughly 7.7%. Sequenced sample: peripheral blood. The receptors come from a woman at least 80 years old with active or convalescent COVID-19.

The rearrangement links TRBV9 to TRBJ2-2, with 8 bases lining up with TRBD2. The CDR3 has 14 amino acids. V shed 2 bases and J 7 bases; nucleotides not matched to a gene: 4. Germline loops: CDR1 SGDLS, CDR2 YYNGEE. CDR3 DNA sequence: TGTGCCAGCAGCGTCGGGACTAGTGACGGGGAGCTGTTTTTT. Its translation is CASSVGTSDGELFF.

The chain is built from TRBV5-1 and TRBJ2-1; 10 nucleotides align to TRBD1. The CDR3 length is 13 residues. Unmatched junction bases numbered 3, after V lost 4 bases and J lost 8 bases. CDR1 is SGHRS, CDR2 YFSETQ, per germline. This CDR3 is CASSRGQGDEQFF. The CDR3 nucleotides are TGCGCCAGCAGCCGCGGACAGGGGGATGAGCAGTTCTTC.

This clone was detected only a few times. The chain couples TRBV5-4 to TRBJ1-1; D unclear. The CDR3 extends over 13 amino acids. Trimming cost V 4 bases and J 1 base, with 8 bases left between them. CDR1 and CDR2 (germline): SGHNT, YYREEE (reference sequence). The CDR3 spells CASSPWQNTEAFF. DNA of the CDR3: TGTGCCAGCAGCCCCTGGCAGAACACTGAAGCTTTCTTT.

V is TRBV6-5 and J is TRBJ1-3; weak D call: TRBD1 (6 bases). The CDR3 has 14 amino acids. CDR1 and CDR2 from the germline V gene are MNHEY and SVGAGI. V was pared by 7 bases and J by 0 bases, with 10 bases between. This CDR3 reads CASISGVSGNTIYF. CDR3 nucleotides: TGTGCCAGCATCTCAGGGGTCTCTGGAAACACCATATATTTT.

The J gene is TRBJ2-7, the V gene TRBV14; 7 bases fit TRBD1. Unmatched junction bases numbered 4, after V lost 6 bases and J lost 2 bases. In germline, CDR1 is SGHDN, CDR2 FVKESK. The CDR3 totals 13 residues. Here the CDR3 reads CASSHRGTYEQYF. The CDR3 DNA follows: TGTGCCAGCAGTCACAGGGGTACCTACGAGCAGTACTTC. Variable domain in full (rest from reference TRBV14 and TRBJ2-7): EAGVTQFPSHSVIEKGQTVTLRCDPISGHDNLYWYRRVMGKEIKFLLHFVKESKQDESGMPNNRFLAERTGGTYSTLKVQPAELEDSGVYFCASSHRGTYEQYFGPGTRLTVT.

V usage is TRBV3-1 (or the pseudogene TRBV3-2) and J usage is TRBJ2-1; 10 bases align to TRBD2. The CDR3 runs 15 residues. The V gene end was trimmed by 2 bases and the J gene end by 2 bases; junction bases not matched to a gene: 0. Germline values: CDR1 LGHDT, CDR2 YNNKEL (reference sequence). The CDR3 DNA reads as TGTGCCAGCAGCCAAAGCGGGAGGGCCTACAATGAGCAGTTCTTC. Protein: CASSQSGRAYNEQFF.

The V and J genes are TRBV5-1 and TRBJ2-1; D not resolved. The germline gives CDR1 SGHRS, CDR2 YFSETQ. Trimming stripped 0 bases from V and 6 bases from J, with 10 bases between. The CDR3 covers 14 residues. The DNA for the CDR3 is TGCGCCAGCAGCTTGGCCCCCCCAGGCAATGAGCAGTTCTTC. It yields the protein CASSLAPPGNEQFF.

CDR3 loop: CASRRNTGELFF. The CDR3 region has the DNA TGCGCCAGCAGGAGGAACACCGGGGAGCTGTTTTTT. V usage is TRBV5-1 and J usage is TRBJ2-2; D uncertain. V dropped 5 bases and J dropped 1 base, with 3 bases sitting between them. The CDR3 is 12 residues long. Germline CDR1 and CDR2: SGHRS and YFSETQ.

The CDR3 protein is CASSYDRQVSGANVLTF. CDR3 bases: TGTGCCAGCAGTTATGACCGACAGGTGTCTGGGGCCAACGTCCTGACTTTC. The chain carries TRBV28 and TRBJ2-6, with D perhaps matching TRBD1 (6 bases). This CDR3 has 17 residues. The V gene's germline CDR1 is MDHEN and CDR2 SYDVKM. V dropped 4 bases and J dropped 1 base, with 14 bases sitting between them.

The rearrangement uses TRBV9 and TRBJ2-7; D possibly corresponds to TRBD1 (5 bases). CDR3 size: 16 residues. Germline loops: CDR1 SGDLS, CDR2 YYNGEE. V shed 0 bases and J shed 0 bases, with 13 bases lying between them. As DNA, the CDR3 is TGTGCCAGCAGCGTAGGTTCGCACAGGTCCTCCTACGAGCAGTACTTC. As protein: CASSVGSHRSSYEQYF.

This rearrangement joins TRBV15 to TRBJ2-1; TRBD1 agrees at 11 bases. Trimming cost V 2 bases and J 6 bases; bases outside gene matches: 3. The CDR3 extends over 15 amino acids. In germline, CDR1 is LNHNV, CDR2 YYDKDF (reference sequence). The CDR3 region has the DNA TGTGCCACCAGCAGATCGGGGACAGGGGGCAATGAGCAGTTCTTC. Translation: CATSRSGTGGNEQFF.

There are a few counts of this clone. V usage is TRBV2 and J usage is TRBJ2-4, with 12 bases lining up with TRBD1. The CDR3 runs 20 residues. The germline CDR1 and CDR2 sequences are SNHLY and FYNNEI. After removal of 4 bases from V and 0 bases from J, the junction contained 13 bases not matched to a gene. As DNA, the CDR3 is TGTGCCAGCAGTGGGGACAGGGGGCGCGGTGGCGATCTAGCCAAAAACATTCAGTACTTC. It is translated as CASSGDRGRGGDLAKNIQYF.

As to this clone: The junction departs from the called germline gene at one end, perhaps through a read error. The V call is TRBV10-3, the J call TRBJ2-2, with TRBD2 identical over 10 bases. Germline V gene data show CDR1 as ENHRY and CDR2 as SYGVKD. The CDR3 runs 16 residues. For the CDR3, the DNA is TGTGCCACCAGTAGCGGGAGGTCGACGAACACCGGGGAGCTGTTTTTT. Encoded protein: CATSSGRSTNTGELFF.

The chain links TRBV3-1 (or the pseudogene TRBV3-2) to TRBJ2-5, with 12 bases matching TRBD2. J lost 5 bases, V lost 0 bases, and 4 bases had no gene match. This CDR3 spans 16 amino acids. The germline gives CDR1 LGHDT, CDR2 YNNKEL (reference sequence). DNA for the CDR3: TGTGCCAGCAGCCAAGACCTAGCGGGAGGGCGGGAGACCCAGTACTTC. Protein sequence: CASSQDLAGGRETQYF.

The chain has TRBV20-1 and TRBJ2-7; D is perhaps TRBD2 (5 bases). The germline CDR1 and CDR2 sequences are DFQATT and SNEGSKA (reference sequence). The CDR3 is 11 amino acids. Between the trimmed V and J ends, which lost 6 bases and 2 bases, there was a span of 8 bases. Here the CDR3 reads CSASGPYEQYF. The CDR3 DNA reads as TGCAGTGCAAGCGGCCCCTACGAGCAGTACTTC.

The rearrangement uses TRBV7-9 and TRBJ2-1; a weak D match, TRBD2 (7 bases). Germline CDR1 and CDR2: SEHNR and FQNEAQ (reference sequence). Trimming left V 0 bases short and J 8 bases short, with 17 bases between. The CDR3 sequence is 16 residues long. The CDR3 region is CASSLAVGGAEDEQFF. The CDR3 DNA sequence: TGTGCCAGCAGCTTAGCGGTTGGGGGGGCTGAGGATGAGCAGTTCTTC.

This clone was observed a single time. V gene TRBV27 combines with J gene TRBJ2-3; D is possibly TRBD2 (5 bases). The CDR3 spans 15 residues. Germline CDR1 MNHEY, CDR2 SMNVEV (reference sequence). Trimming removed 0 bases at V and 6 bases at J, with 13 bases between. The DNA for the CDR3 is TGTGCCAGCAGTTTATCTGGGAGTGAGTACGATACGCAGTATTTT. This codes for CASSLSGSEYDTQYF.

The gene calls are TRBV23-1 and TRBJ2-3; 9 bases align to TRBD1. TRBV23-1 counts as an open reading frame of uncertain function. This CDR3 has 16 residues. J gave up 2 bases and V 0 bases, and 3 bases lay outside the gene matches. CDR3 residues: CASSQSGDRATDTQYF. The CDR3 DNA reads as TGCGCCAGCAGTCAATCGGGGGACAGGGCCACAGATACGCAGTATTTT.

The chain employs TRBV7-9 and TRBJ1-2; no firm D call. V shed 3 bases and J shed 0 bases, with 8 bases lying between them. Germline values: CDR1 SEHNR, CDR2 FQNEAQ (reference sequence). CDR3 size: 14 residues. The CDR3 sequence: CASSFELANYGYTF. Here the CDR3 DNA reads TGTGCCAGCAGCTTTGAATTAGCTAACTATGGCTACACCTTC.

This chain joins TRBV7-3 and TRBJ2-3; 8 bases map to TRBD2. CDR1 is SGHTA and CDR2 is FQGTGA in the germline V gene. The J segment lost 3 bases and the V segment lost 5 bases, leaving 13 bases of the junction unmatched. The CDR3 has 17 residues. As DNA, the CDR3 is TGTGCCAGCAGCCCCAGAGGTAGCGGGATATCGACAGATACGCAGTATTTT. This codes for CASSPRGSGISTDTQYF.

The rearrangement links TRBV27 to TRBJ2-7; 8 nucleotides agree with TRBD1. The CDR3 runs 15 residues. CDR1 MNHEY and CDR2 SMNVEV come from the germline V gene (reference sequence). V lost 5 bases to trimming and J lost 3 bases; unmatched junction nucleotides: 9. The CDR3 DNA is TGTGCCAGCAGTACCATGGACAGGGCTATCTACGAGCAGTACTTC. This sequence encodes CASSTMDRAIYEQYF.

The chain uses TRBV6-5 and TRBJ1-1, with TRBD1 matching over 7 bases. The CDR3 is 15 residues long. J was trimmed by 6 bases and V by 5 bases; bases with no gene match: 12. Germline CDR1 MNHEY, CDR2 SVGAGI. The DNA of the CDR3 is TGTGCCAGCAGTCCCCACCGGGACAGCGGGTCTGAAGCTTTCTTT. Translating it yields CASSPHRDSGSEAFF.

The count of this clone is one. The chain recombines TRBV19 with TRBJ1-5; 9 bases align to TRBD1. The germline gives CDR1 LNHDA, CDR2 SQIVND (reference sequence). The CDR3 contains 14 residues. The V gene end was trimmed by 4 bases and the J gene end by 6 bases; junction bases not matched to a gene: 4. DNA of the CDR3: TGTGCCAGTAGTAGCGACAGGGGGGTTCAGCCCCAGCATTTT. Translation: CASSSDRGVQPQHF.

This chain links TRBV7-6 with TRBJ1-5; 7 bases agree with TRBD1. The V and J ends lost 1 base and 6 bases, in that order; junction bases with no gene match: 3. This CDR3 spans 14 amino acids. Looked up from germline, CDR1 is SGHVS and CDR2 is FNYEAQ. The CDR3 region has the DNA TGTGCCAGCAGCTTAGACAGGGGAGGTCAGCCCCAGCATTTT. It codes for CASSLDRGGQPQHF.

This clone was picked up a small number of times. This chain joins TRBV3-1 (or the pseudogene TRBV3-2) and TRBJ2-1, with 16 positions matching TRBD2. The germline gives CDR1 LGHDT, CDR2 YNNKEL (reference sequence). J lost 0 bases, V lost 5 bases, and 4 bases had no gene match. This CDR3 is 18 amino acids long. This CDR3 reads CASSYGTSGRGSYNEQFF. In nucleotides, the CDR3 is TGTGCCAGCAGCTACGGGACTAGCGGGAGGGGCTCCTACAATGAGCAGTTCTTC.

This rearrangement joins TRBV27 to TRBJ1-2; D is uncertain. Trimming removed 0 bases at V and 4 bases at J, with 12 bases between. CDR1 and CDR2 from the germline V gene are MNHEY and SMNVEV (reference sequence). This CDR3 comprises 15 residues. The CDR3, as DNA: TGTGCCAGCAGTTTATCGTGGCAGGCTACCTATGGCTACACCTTC. Its translation is CASSLSWQATYGYTF.

This rearrangement joins TRBV12-3 or TRBV12-4 to TRBJ1-6; 9 bases are shared with TRBD1. V dropped 11 bases and J dropped 9; count of bases not matched to a gene: 8. The CDR3 is 13 amino acids. The CDR3 is CAGRQGEGSPLHF. The CDR3 DNA sequence: TGTGCCGGGAGACAGGGGGAAGGTTCACCCCTCCACTTT.

This rearrangement joins TRBV10-2 to TRBJ2-3; 7 bases fit TRBD1. The V gene end was trimmed by 6 bases and the J gene end by 1 base; junction bases not matched to a gene: 4. The V gene's germline CDR1 is WSHSY and CDR2 SAAADI. The CDR3 contains 14 residues. The CDR3 spells CASSAGQGTDTQYF. The CDR3 DNA follows: TGCGCCAGCAGCGCAGGACAGGGCACAGATACGCAGTATTTT.

V usage is TRBV18 and J usage is TRBJ1-2; D is ambiguous. The CDR3 extends over 14 amino acids. V gave up 0 bases and J gave up 4 bases, with 9 bases separating them. The germline V gene encodes CDR1 KGHSH and CDR2 LQKENI. Written as DNA, the CDR3 is TGTGCCAGCTCACCACCGTCGAGTCGCTATGGCTACACCTTC. It yields the protein CASSPPSSRYGYTF.